The 20 T cell receptor beta chains listed next were all sequenced from one sample in a study of breast tumors, draining lymph nodes, adjacent tissues. The lymph nodes were axillary draining lymph nodes from breast cancer patients. MiXCR, run by TCRdb on the multiplex PCR reads, gives a single entry per CDR3 protein. Here the sample spans about 89,000 distinct CDR3 sequences, around 29% being singletons. The sequenced sample was axillary lymph node tissue. The receptors stem from a female donor with breast cancer. Some clones in this sample may be carry-over from other donors' samples.

The table lists this clonotype with many counts. The chain is built from TRBV12-3 or TRBV12-4 and TRBJ2-1; tentatively, D is TRBD2 (5 bases). The CDR3 is 14 amino acids. The V gene lost 7 bases and the J gene lost 8 bases, with 18 bases spanning the gap. The CDR3 nucleotides are TGTGCCAGCACCAATCGGGGAATTTTGGATGAGCAGTTCTTC. It is translated as CASTNRGILDEQFF.

In its sample, this clonotype was seen many times. The rearrangement uses TRBV12-3 or TRBV12-4 and TRBJ1-1, with a tentative D call TRBD1 (5 bases). Trimming removed 6 bases from V and 3 bases from J, with 11 bases in between. The CDR3 covers 13 residues. Here the CDR3 DNA reads TGTGCCAGCAGCATCCAGGGCGACACTGAAGCTTTCTTT. It translates to CASSIQGDTEAFF.

This chain links TRBV7-2 with TRBJ1-4; D uncertain. V lost 1 base and J 8 bases, leaving 14 bases between the germline ends. This CDR3 region has 15 residues. Germline assignment: CDR1 SGHTA and CDR2 FQGNSA. The CDR3 nucleotides are TGTGCCAGCAGCTTAGGAATGGCCGAGGGAGAAAAACTGTTTTTT. Its translation: CASSLGMAEGEKLFF.

This clonotype was seen at least ten times. CDR3 sequence: CASRRDEGPDTQYF. DNA for the CDR3: TGTGCCAGCAGGCGGGATGAGGGCCCAGATACGCAGTATTTT. The V gene is TRBV6-5, the J gene TRBJ2-3, with D perhaps TRBD2 (6 bases). The CDR3 has 14 residues. The V end lost 6 bases, the J end lost 4 bases, and 14 bases lay between the germline ends. CDR1 MNHEY and CDR2 SVGAGI come from the germline V gene.

This chain connects TRBV15 to TRBJ2-6; 12 bases are shared with TRBD1. The DNA matches TRBJ2-7 better at its end, which makes the J call doubtful. CDR1 is LNHNV, CDR2 YYDKDF, per germline (reference sequence). This CDR3 is 15 amino acids long. CDR3: CATSSGDRGLYEQYF. The CDR3 nucleotides read TGTGCCACCAGCAGTGGGGACAGGGGGCTGTACGAGCAGTACTTC.

This clonotype came up a few times. This chain links TRBV5-8 with TRBJ1-1, with D tentatively TRBD1 (5 bases). V shed 4 bases and J shed 3 bases, with 13 bases lying between them. This CDR3 has 14 residues. Germline V gives CDR1 SGHTS, CDR2 YDEGEE. The DNA for the CDR3 is TGTGCCAGCAGCCTGGGAACCAGGGACACTGAAGCTTTCTTT. As protein: CASSLGTRDTEAFF.

The table lists this clonotype with many counts. The chain carries TRBV20-1 and TRBJ2-5; a weak D match, TRBD1 (6 bases). Trimming cost V 6 bases and J 3 bases, with 17 bases left between them. This CDR3 is 14 amino acids long. In germline, CDR1 is DFQATT, CDR2 SNEGSKA (reference sequence). The CDR3 nucleotides are TGCAGTGCGAGGACAGAGAGCTGGAAAGAGACCCAGTACTTC. It is translated as CSARTESWKETQYF.

Concerning this clonotype: With a much larger clone just one base away, this may be a read error. This sequence joins TRBV19 and TRBJ2-7, with D possibly matching TRBD1 (6 bases). Germline V gene sequence: CDR1 LNHDA, CDR2 SQIVND (reference sequence). The CDR3 totals 14 residues. V was cut by 8 bases and J by 1 base, with 15 bases left in between. DNA of the CDR3: TGTGCCAGTCGAAGGACAGAGGCTTCCTACGAGCAGTACTTC. Translation: CASRRTEASYEQYF.

Concerning this clonotype itself: Without the conserved terminal phenylalanine or tryptophan, this CDR3 likely stems from a read error. The chain has TRBV24-1 and TRBJ1-5, with D possibly being TRBD1 (6 bases). CDR1 and CDR2 from the germline V gene are KGHDR and SFDVKD. The V end was cut by 9 bases, the J end by 6 bases, with 11 bases between. The CDR3 consists of 12 residues. This chain's CDR3 is CATSTGRQPQHL. CDR3 nucleotide sequence: TGTGCCACCTCTACAGGGCGTCAGCCCCAGCATCTT.

DNA of the CDR3: TGCAGCGTTGACGTCGCCAGTTGCGATGAGCAGTTCTTC. Residues: CSVDVASCDEQFF. The chain uses TRBV29-1 and TRBJ2-1; D gene unclear. The germline V gene has CDR1 SQVTM and CDR2 ANQGSEA. The ends were cut back, 3 bases at V and 8 bases at J, with 14 bases in the middle. The CDR3 runs to 13 residues.

This clonotype was counted many times. A much larger clone differs from this one at a single base, so this may be a read error. The chain joins TRBV20-1 to TRBJ1-5, with a weak D call TRBD1 (5 bases). The germline gives CDR1 DFQATT, CDR2 SNEGSKA (reference sequence). The length of the CDR3 is 17 residues. Trimming took 0 bases from V and 0 from J, leaving 15 bases between them. CDR3 residues: CSARDISRAHSNQPQHF. In nucleotides, the CDR3 is TGCAGTGCTAGAGATATTAGCAGGGCCCATAGCAATCAGCCCCAGCATTTT.

The sample holds many counts of this clonotype. The rearrangement joins TRBV30 to TRBJ1-6; 7 bases agree with TRBD1. Germline CDR1 and CDR2: GTSNPN and SVGIG (reference sequence). V lost 1 base, J lost 5 bases, and 2 bases stayed unmatched. The CDR3 runs 14 residues. Written as DNA, the CDR3 is TGTGCCTGGAGTGCCGGACAGGATAATTCACCCCTCCACTTT. It yields the protein CAWSAGQDNSPLHF.

This clonotype was detected ten times or more. The chain is built from TRBV11-1 and TRBJ2-3; D is perhaps TRBD1 (6 bases). The CDR3 consists of 15 residues. Trimming pared 3 bases from V and 2 bases from J, leaving 12 bases between. Germline V CDR1 and CDR2: SGHAT, FQDESV (reference sequence). This CDR3 is CASSFGRGTTDTQYF. In DNA form, the CDR3 reads TGTGCCAGCAGCTTTGGCAGGGGTACCACAGATACGCAGTATTTT.

As for this clonotype: This may arise from a read error, as a much more abundant clone is one base away. This is likely a read error, given that the CDR3 carries no conserved phenylalanine or tryptophan at its end. This sequence joins TRBV12-3 or TRBV12-4 and TRBJ2-7, with D possibly TRBD2 on 5 matching bases. V was shortened by 5 bases and J by 3 bases, with 11 bases between the two germline ends. The CDR3 covers 13 residues. The CDR3 DNA sequence: TGTGCCAGCAGTATAGGACTGAGCTACGAGCAGTACCTC. It specifies CASSIGLSYEQYL.

In the case of this clonotype: This may arise from a read error, as a much more abundant clone is one base away. The chain carries TRBV12-3 or TRBV12-4 and TRBJ2-7; D might be TRBD1 (6 bases). CDR3 length: 15 amino acids. Here the CDR3 DNA reads TGTACCAGCAGTTTCGCGCTTAGGGGGTCCTACGAGCAGTACTTC. Its translation: CTSSFALRGSYEQYF.

This chain connects TRBV19 to TRBJ1-1; 12 bases are a match to TRBD1. In germline, CDR1 is LNHDA, CDR2 SQIVND (reference sequence). The CDR3 runs to 16 residues. With V trimmed by 4 bases and J by 10 bases, 13 bases remained unmatched. For the CDR3, the DNA is TGTGCCAGTAGTACCCGCTGGGGACAGGGGGCACACGGAGCTTTCTTT. It translates to CASSTRWGQGAHGAFF.

There are many counts of this clonotype. The V and J genes are TRBV2 and TRBJ2-7, with 8 bases that match TRBD1. The CDR3 sequence is 14 residues long. J was trimmed by 7 bases and V by 7 bases; bases with no gene match: 12. Germline V lookup: CDR1 SNHLY, CDR2 FYNNEI. DNA for the CDR3: TGTGCCAGCATTAAACCAGGGGGCGGGGATGAGCAGTACTTC. It is translated as CASIKPGGGDEQYF.

With regard to this clonotype: The junction differs from germline at one of its ends, possibly a read error. V and J are TRBV4-3 and TRBJ1-2; the D gene is possibly TRBD1 (5 bases). This CDR3 spans 15 amino acids. Germline CDR1 reads LGHNA; CDR2 reads YSLEER. The DNA of the CDR3 is TGCTCCAGCAGCCAAGAAAACTCAGGGTCGAGTGGCTACACCTTC. Encoded protein: CSSSQENSGSSGYTF.

The chain is built from TRBV29-1 and TRBJ2-1; 16 bases are a match to TRBD2. CDR3 size: 15 residues. Germline-derived CDR1 and CDR2 are SQVTM and ANQGSEA. The V segment lost 4 bases and the J segment 9 bases; nucleotides outside the gene matches: 6. The CDR3 reads CSVAPGLAGGSEQFF. The CDR3 DNA is TGCAGCGTTGCCCCGGGACTAGCGGGAGGGAGTGAGCAGTTCTTC.

This clonotype was observed many times. J is TRBJ1-3 and V is TRBV3-1; D not resolved. V was shortened by 1 base and J by 0 bases, with 4 bases between the two germline ends. The CDR3 extends over 14 amino acids. CDR1 is LGHDT and CDR2 is YNNKEL in the germline V gene (reference sequence). CDR3 nucleotides: TGTGCCAGCAGCCAAGTGAGCTCTGGAAACACCATATATTTT. Its translation: CASSQVSSGNTIYF.